Below, one T cell receptor (beta chain) is given with its context. Its antigen target is currently unknown. Per-base quality was not reported, and no clone a single base away is much larger than it. The source of the sample is a study of blood T cell repertoires in COVID-19 (dated by TCRdb to the early 2020s). About the full investigation: Samples from collaborators originated in the United States, Italy and Spain and spanned both the acute and convalescent phases of COVID-19. The prospective study material was composed of cDNA or gDNA derived from T cells, B-cell-depleted T cells, or PBMCs. The dataset comprised deeply sampled blood TCRbeta repertoires from subjects exposed to, actively infected with, or recovered from COVID-19. The repertoires were released in a freely available public database intended as a resource for research on the immune response to SARS-CoV-2. Samples were obtained from the ongoing ImmuneRACE study (first 160 participants) and from roughly 1,300 subjects provided by 6 global collaborators. The sample metadata nearly always contained a de-identified subject ID, COVID-19 status, age in years and sex. Where available, HLA class I and class II types were obtained from metadata supplied by the sample provider rather than from assay-based typing. What the authors observed across the whole study: The amount of clinical and demographic metadata varied by source and participant and was provided uncurated.

TCRbeta CDR3 regions were amplified from genomic DNA using the immunoSEQ Assay, a bias-controlled multiplex PCR. Concerning the study's data processing: Within the assay, amplification of reference gene primers was used to estimate how many nucleated cells each sample contained. To quantify the absolute abundance of each unique TCRbeta CDR3 rearrangement, sequence reads were collapsed and filtered. For each sample, productive Simpson clonality was calculated as the square root of Simpson's diversity index across productive rearrangements. TCRdb limited this immuneACCESS table to in-frame rearrangements with V and J called. A share of clones is missing; checked studies link under half to unresolved V genes, and the rest is unexplained. That table is the source of V, J and clone size, and D and trimming were worked out from the DNA. Here the sample has 8,500 to 10,000 clones; 80% occur a single time. The ten largest clones add up to about 6.9% of the sample.

The CDR3 runs 15 residues from the cysteine to the phenylalanine. The read is trimmed to its CDR3 DNA, 45 bases read in frame from base 1. Each collaborating institution followed its own protocols to collect whole blood in K2EDTA tubes. Collaborator samples were shipped for TCRbeta analysis as frozen whole blood, isolated PBMCs, or DNA extracted from either sample type. The sequence links TRBV12-2 to TRBJ2-3; the DNA was not compared with TRBD1, the D call given in the table. TRBV12-2 is a documented pseudogene. The source of this sequence is a man in his 70s with active COVID-19. Source material: peripheral blood. In nucleotide form, the sequence is TGTGCAAGTCGTAGTACAGGGGGCGGCACAGATACGCAGTATTTT. It codes for CASRSTGGGTDTQYF.